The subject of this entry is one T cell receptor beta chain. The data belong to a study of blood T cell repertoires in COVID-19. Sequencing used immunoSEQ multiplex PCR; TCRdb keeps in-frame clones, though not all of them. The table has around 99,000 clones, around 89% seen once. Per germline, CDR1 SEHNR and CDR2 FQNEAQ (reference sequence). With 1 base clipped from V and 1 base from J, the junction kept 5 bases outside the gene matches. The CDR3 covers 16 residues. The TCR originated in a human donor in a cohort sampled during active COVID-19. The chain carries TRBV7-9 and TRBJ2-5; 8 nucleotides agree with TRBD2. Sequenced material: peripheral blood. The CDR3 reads CASSLVLAGLQETQYF. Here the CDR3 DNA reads TGTGCCAGCAGCTTAGTCCTAGCGGGTCTCCAAGAGACCCAGTACTTC.